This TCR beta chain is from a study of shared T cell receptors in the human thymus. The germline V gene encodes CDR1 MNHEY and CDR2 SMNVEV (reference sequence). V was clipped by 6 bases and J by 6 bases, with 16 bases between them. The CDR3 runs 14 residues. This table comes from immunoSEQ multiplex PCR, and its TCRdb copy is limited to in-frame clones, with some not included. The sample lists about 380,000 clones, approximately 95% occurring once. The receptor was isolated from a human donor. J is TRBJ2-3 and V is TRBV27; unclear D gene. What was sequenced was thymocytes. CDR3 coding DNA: TGTGCCAGCAGCCAGATAGATAGGGCGGATACGCAGTATTTT. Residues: CASSQIDRADTQYF.